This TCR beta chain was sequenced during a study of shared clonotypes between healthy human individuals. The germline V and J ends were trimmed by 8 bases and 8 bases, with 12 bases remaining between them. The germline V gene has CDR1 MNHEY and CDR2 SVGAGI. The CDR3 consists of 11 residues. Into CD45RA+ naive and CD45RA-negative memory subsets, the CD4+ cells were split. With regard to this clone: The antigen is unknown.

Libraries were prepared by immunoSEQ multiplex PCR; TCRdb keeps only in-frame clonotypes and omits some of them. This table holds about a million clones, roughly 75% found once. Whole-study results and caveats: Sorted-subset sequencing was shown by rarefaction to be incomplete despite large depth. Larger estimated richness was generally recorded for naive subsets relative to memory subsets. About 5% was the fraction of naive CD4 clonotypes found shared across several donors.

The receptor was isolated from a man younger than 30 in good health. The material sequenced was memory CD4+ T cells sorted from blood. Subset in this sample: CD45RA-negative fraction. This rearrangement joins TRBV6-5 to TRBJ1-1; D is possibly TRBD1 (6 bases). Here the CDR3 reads CASRTAREAFF. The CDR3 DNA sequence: TGTGCCAGCCGGACAGCGAGGGAAGCTTTCTTT.